The rows below give T cell receptor beta chains drawn from one sample of a study of cytomegalovirus exposure and HLA in healthy donors. The method was immunoSEQ multiplex PCR; TCRdb's version includes in-frame clones alone and lacks a portion of them. The table has about 160,000 clones, 70% to 85% seen once. Sequenced: PBMCs. These receptor sequences come from a man aged 30-40 years in good health and CMV-seropositive. Each CDR3 is given with its conserved first and last residue. D genes are given only for firm matches. A clone size is listed for some rows: how often the clone was seen (once, few, many), or a class if it is expanded.

DNA,CDR3,J,D,V,size
TGTGCCAGTACCTACTCGGGGGCAACTAATGAAAAACTGTTTTTT,CASTYSGATNEKLFF,TRBJ1-4,NA,TRBV19,NA
TGCGCCAGCAGAGATGGACAGGGGCCTTCCTACGAGCAGTACTTC,CASRDGQGPSYEQYF,TRBJ2-7,TRBD1,TRBV10-2,few
TGCGCCAGCGGGGGGACGGGAAAGGATACGCAGTATTTT,CASGGTGKDTQYF,TRBJ2-3,NA,TRBV10-1,NA
TGTGCCAGCAGCCCCACAGGGGACAGGGTAGGCTACACCTTC,CASSPTGDRVGYTF,TRBJ1-2,TRBD1,TRBV6-1,NA
TGTGCCAGCAGTTTATCGTTTTACAGGAAGAACACTGAAGCTTTCTTT,CASSLSFYRKNTEAFF,TRBJ1-1,NA,TRBV28,NA
TGTGCCAGCAGCCAAGGGGGGCGCCGAGAGCAGTACTTC,CASSQGGRREQYF,TRBJ2-7,NA,TRBV14,NA
TGTGCCAGCAGTGAAGCGGTCCGAGGATCCTACGAGCAGTACTTC,CASSEAVRGSYEQYF,TRBJ2-7,NA,TRBV6-1,NA
TGCAGCGTTGAACTGTTGGAGGTTTCCACAGATACGCAGTATTTT,CSVELLEVSTDTQYF,TRBJ2-3,NA,TRBV29-1,NA
TGTGCCAGCAGTTCACCTGAGAGAGACAGGGGGCAGGACGAGACCCAGTACTTC,CASSSPERDRGQDETQYF,TRBJ2-5,TRBD1,TRBV27,NA
TGTGCCACAATTGAGGGACAGGGGGCTCGTGGCTACACCTTC,CATIEGQGARGYTF,TRBJ1-2,TRBD1,TRBV5-4,NA